Many counts were recorded for the clone carrying this T cell receptor beta chain. Its target is not known. This CDR3 spans 15 amino acids. Germline lookup yields CDR1 SNHLY and CDR2 FYNNEI. J was trimmed by 4 bases and V by 7 bases; bases with no gene match: 10. These data belong to a study of T cells in Graves' hyperthyroidism and ophthalmopathy. Newly diagnosed hyperthyroidism, duration under 2 months, in patients aged 18 to 65. Out of over 9 ml of fresh peripheral blood came the PBMCs. Regarding the study as a whole: A model using 13 V-J features told ophthalmopathy apart from stable hyperthyroidism. Blood also carried most thyroid clonotypes expanded above 0.001.

TCR beta CDR3 sequences were amplified from RNA transcripts. The HTBI primer set served for first-round RT-PCR of the TCR CDR3. TCRdb passed the multiplex PCR reads through MiXCR, listing each CDR3 protein once. The profile shows hundreds of thousands of distinct CDR3 sequences, around 13% of them singletons. The rearrangement joins TRBV2 to TRBJ2-5, with TRBD1 matching over 9 bases. Input material: blood. The TCR comes from a woman aged 18-29 years with Graves' hyperthyroidism. This CDR3 is CASNRDRARGETQYF. In nucleotides, the CDR3 is TGTGCCAGCAACAGGGACAGGGCGAGAGGAGAGACCCAGTACTTC.